These 7 T cell receptor beta chains were sequenced from one sample in a study of PD-L1 blockade in urothelial cancer. Some clones are missing from TCRdb's copy, which holds only in-frame ones; the method was immunoSEQ multiplex PCR. The table records tens of thousands of clones, roughly 75% of them present only once. Described time point: pretreatment peripheral blood. The specimen comprised PBMCs, sampled around atezolizumab (anti-PD-L1) treatment. Receptors were obtained from an older man with urothelial cancer.

The J gene is TRBJ2-1, the V gene TRBV27; D not resolved. The CDR3 contains 15 residues. Germline CDR1 is MNHEY and CDR2 is SMNVEV (reference sequence). Trimming cost V 6 bases and J 0 bases, with 12 bases left between them. The CDR3 spells CASRNVLSSYNEQFF. The CDR3 DNA sequence: TGTGCCAGCAGAAATGTACTGAGCTCCTACAATGAGCAGTTCTTC.

V and J are TRBV6-1 and TRBJ1-4; the D gene is possibly TRBD1 (5 bases). V lost 1 base to trimming and J lost 5 bases, with 11 bases between them. Per germline, CDR1 MNHNS and CDR2 SASEGT. CDR3 length equals 15 residues. Here the CDR3 DNA reads TGTGCCAGCAGTGAAGGGTGGGGGAGGAATGAAAAACTGTTTTTT. Encoded protein: CASSEGWGRNEKLFF.

The V gene is TRBV6-5, the J gene TRBJ1-4; 9 bases line up with TRBD1. CDR1 and CDR2 (germline): MNHEY, SVGAGI. The CDR3 sequence is 16 residues long. Unmatched junction bases numbered 9, after V lost 2 bases and J lost 8 bases. The CDR3 sequence: CASSYMGQGEREKLFF. The CDR3 DNA reads TGTGCCAGCAGTTACATGGGACAGGGTGAAAGAGAAAAACTGTTTTTT.

This clone was counted once. The chain uses TRBV7-2 and TRBJ2-3; weak D call: TRBD2 (7 bases). The CDR3 contains 15 residues. V lost 4 bases, J lost 2 bases, and 13 bases lay in between. CDR1 and CDR2 from the germline V gene are SGHTA and FQGNSA. CDR3 sequence reads: CASSSFGGLTDTQYF. The CDR3 nucleotides read TGTGCCAGCAGCTCGTTCGGGGGGCTCACAGATACGCAGTATTTT.

This clone was seen a handful of times. The chain uses TRBV7-8 and TRBJ1-2; 7 bases are a match to TRBD1. The germline V gene has CDR1 SGHVS and CDR2 FQNEAQ. CDR3 length: 15 residues. The V segment lost 6 bases and the J segment 0 bases; nucleotides outside the gene matches: 7. CDR3 coding DNA: TGTGCCAGCAGTCCACACAGGGGTCCTAACTATGGCTACACCTTC. As protein: CASSPHRGPNYGYTF.

This chain links TRBV15 with TRBJ2-2; D remains ambiguous. V was shortened by 2 bases and J by 2 bases, with 12 bases between the two germline ends. Germline CDR1 reads LNHNV; CDR2 reads YYDKDF (reference sequence). This CDR3 region has 16 residues. The CDR3 DNA sequence: TGTGCCACCAGCAGACCAACTTCCTCTAACACCGGGGAGCTGTTTTTT. Encoded protein: CATSRPTSSNTGELFF.

The chain recombines TRBV7-3 with TRBJ1-1; tentatively, D is TRBD1 (6 bases). V dropped 4 bases and J dropped 11 bases, with 17 bases sitting between them. The germline V gene encodes CDR1 SGHTA and CDR2 FQGTGA. The CDR3 consists of 13 residues. The CDR3 DNA reads TGTGCCAGCAGCTCAGGGACCGGACAGCGGGCTTTCTTT. Protein sequence: CASSSGTGQRAFF.